This TCR beta chain was sequenced for a study of cytomegalovirus exposure and HLA in healthy donors. Overall study context: A preliminary data release comprised about 85 million unique TCRs obtained from HLA-typed donors. Genotyping of roughly 400 donors showed that around 86% belonged to the Caucasian-associated ancestry cluster.

V lost 3 bases, J lost 3 bases, and 5 bases stayed unmatched. Germline assignment: CDR1 LNHDA and CDR2 SQIVND (reference sequence). This CDR3 is built from 14 residues. It was with 60 Vbeta and 13 Jbeta primers that the PCR ran. Using immunoSEQ multiplex PCR, the repertoire was profiled, and TCRdb retains in-frame clones only, with some absent. The sample consists of over 150,000 clones, 75% to 80% of them appearing once. It was healthy bone marrow donors who served as donors. The sequenced sample was PBMCs. V usage is TRBV19 and J usage is TRBJ2-7, with 7 bases identical to TRBD1. The TCR was taken from a middle-aged woman in good health and CMV-seropositive. The CDR3 is CASSISSGGYEQYF. For the CDR3, the DNA is TGTGCCAGTAGTATTAGCTCAGGGGGCTACGAGCAGTACTTC.